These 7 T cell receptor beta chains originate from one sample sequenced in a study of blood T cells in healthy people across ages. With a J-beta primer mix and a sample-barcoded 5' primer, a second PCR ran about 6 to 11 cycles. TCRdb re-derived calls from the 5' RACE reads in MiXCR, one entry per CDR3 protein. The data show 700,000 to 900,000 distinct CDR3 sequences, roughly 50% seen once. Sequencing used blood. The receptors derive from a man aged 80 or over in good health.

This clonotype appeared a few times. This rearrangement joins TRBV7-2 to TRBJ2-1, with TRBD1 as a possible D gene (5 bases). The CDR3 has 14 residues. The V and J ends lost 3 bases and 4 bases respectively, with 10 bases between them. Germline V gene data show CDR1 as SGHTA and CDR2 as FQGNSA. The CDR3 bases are TGTGCCAGCAGCTTGGCAGGGAAGTACAATGAGCAGTTCTTC. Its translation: CASSLAGKYNEQFF.

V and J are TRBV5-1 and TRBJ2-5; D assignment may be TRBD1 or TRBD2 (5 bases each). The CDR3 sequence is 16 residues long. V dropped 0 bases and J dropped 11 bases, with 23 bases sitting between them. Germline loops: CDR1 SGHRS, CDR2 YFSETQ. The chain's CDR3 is CASSLAAGPPGGEQYF. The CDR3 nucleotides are TGCGCCAGCAGCTTGGCCGCAGGGCCCCCAGGAGGAGAGCAGTACTTC.

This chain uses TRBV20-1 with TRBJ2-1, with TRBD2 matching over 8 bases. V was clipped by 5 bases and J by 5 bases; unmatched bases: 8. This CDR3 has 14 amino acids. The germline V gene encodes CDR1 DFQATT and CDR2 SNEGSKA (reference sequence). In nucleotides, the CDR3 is TGCAGTGCTGGTAGCGGGATCTGGGACAATGAGCAGTTCTTC. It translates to CSAGSGIWDNEQFF.

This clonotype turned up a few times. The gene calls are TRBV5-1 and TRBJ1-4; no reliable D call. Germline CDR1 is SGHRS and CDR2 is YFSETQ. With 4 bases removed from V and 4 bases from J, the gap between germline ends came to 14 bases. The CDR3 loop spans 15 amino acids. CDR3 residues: CASSTTQGINEKLFF. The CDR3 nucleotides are TGCGCCAGCAGCACAACGCAAGGGATTAATGAAAAACTGTTTTTT.

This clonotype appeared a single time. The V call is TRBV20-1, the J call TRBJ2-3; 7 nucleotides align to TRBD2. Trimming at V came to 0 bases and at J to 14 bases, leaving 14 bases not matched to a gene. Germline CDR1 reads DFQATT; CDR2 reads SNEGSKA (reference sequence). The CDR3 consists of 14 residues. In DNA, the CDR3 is TGCAGTGCTAGAGAGGGCGGGAGTGGGAGATACGCGTATTTT. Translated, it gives CSAREGGSGRYAYF.

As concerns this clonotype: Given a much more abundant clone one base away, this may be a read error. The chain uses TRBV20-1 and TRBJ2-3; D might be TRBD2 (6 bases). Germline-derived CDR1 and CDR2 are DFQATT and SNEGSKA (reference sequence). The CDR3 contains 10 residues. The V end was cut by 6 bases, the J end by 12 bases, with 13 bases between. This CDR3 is CSASAGTQYF. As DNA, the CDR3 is TGCAGTGCGTCCGCCGGGACTCAGTATTTT.

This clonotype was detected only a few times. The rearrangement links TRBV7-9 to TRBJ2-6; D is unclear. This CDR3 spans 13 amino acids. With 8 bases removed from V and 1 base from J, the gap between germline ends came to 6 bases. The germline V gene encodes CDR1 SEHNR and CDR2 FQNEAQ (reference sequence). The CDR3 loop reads CASVSSGANVLTF. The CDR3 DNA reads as TGTGCCAGCGTGAGTTCTGGGGCCAACGTCCTGACTTTC.